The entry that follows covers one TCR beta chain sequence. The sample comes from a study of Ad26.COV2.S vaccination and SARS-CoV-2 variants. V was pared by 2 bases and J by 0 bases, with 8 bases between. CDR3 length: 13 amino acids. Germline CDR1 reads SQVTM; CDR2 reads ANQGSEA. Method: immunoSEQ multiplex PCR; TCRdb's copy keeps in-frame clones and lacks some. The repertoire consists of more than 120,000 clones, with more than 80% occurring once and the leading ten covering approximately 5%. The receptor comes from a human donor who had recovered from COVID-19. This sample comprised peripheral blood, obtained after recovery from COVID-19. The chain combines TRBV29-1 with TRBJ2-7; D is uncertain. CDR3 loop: CSVERESSYEQYF. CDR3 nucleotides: TGCAGCGTTGAAAGAGAGTCCTCCTACGAGCAGTACTTC.